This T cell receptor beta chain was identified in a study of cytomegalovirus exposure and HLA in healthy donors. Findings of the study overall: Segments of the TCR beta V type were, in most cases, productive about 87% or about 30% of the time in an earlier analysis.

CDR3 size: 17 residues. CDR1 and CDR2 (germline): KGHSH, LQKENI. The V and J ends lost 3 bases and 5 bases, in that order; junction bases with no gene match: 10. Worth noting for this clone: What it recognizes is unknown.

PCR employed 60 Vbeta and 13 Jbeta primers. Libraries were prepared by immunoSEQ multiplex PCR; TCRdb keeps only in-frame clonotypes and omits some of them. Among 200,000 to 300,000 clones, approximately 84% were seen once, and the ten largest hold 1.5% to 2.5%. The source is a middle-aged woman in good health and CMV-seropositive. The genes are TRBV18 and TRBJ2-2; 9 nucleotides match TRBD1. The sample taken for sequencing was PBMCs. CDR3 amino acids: CASSPPGTGKRTGELFF. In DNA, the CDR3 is TGTGCCAGCTCACCCCCCGGGACAGGGAAGAGGACCGGGGAGCTGTTTTTT.